This T cell receptor (beta chain) was retrieved from a study of cytomegalovirus exposure and HLA in healthy donors. Findings and caveats of the study: Most TCR beta V segments were productive about 90% or about 30% of the time in an earlier analysis. Later analysis showed TCR association rates varying by HLA locus, highest for DRB1 and lowest for HLA-C.

This clone has just a few counts. The antigen remains undetermined. Researchers ran the PCR with 60 Vbeta and 13 Jbeta primers. The protocol was immunoSEQ multiplex PCR, while the TCRdb copy is restricted to in-frame clones and leaves out a portion. The sample contains over 85,000 clones, roughly 80% of which appear only once. This receptor was obtained from a man aged 25 to 45 in good health and CMV-seropositive. The source material was PBMCs.

CDR3 sequence: CASSLTSYTDTQYF. CDR3 bases: TGCGCCAGCAGCCTTACTAGTTATACAGATACGCAGTATTTT. J is TRBJ2-3 and V is TRBV4-1; maybe TRBD2 (5 bases). CDR1 is MGHRA, CDR2 YSYEKL, per germline. CDR3 length equals 14 residues. The germline V and J ends were trimmed by 4 bases and 3 bases, with 11 bases remaining between them.